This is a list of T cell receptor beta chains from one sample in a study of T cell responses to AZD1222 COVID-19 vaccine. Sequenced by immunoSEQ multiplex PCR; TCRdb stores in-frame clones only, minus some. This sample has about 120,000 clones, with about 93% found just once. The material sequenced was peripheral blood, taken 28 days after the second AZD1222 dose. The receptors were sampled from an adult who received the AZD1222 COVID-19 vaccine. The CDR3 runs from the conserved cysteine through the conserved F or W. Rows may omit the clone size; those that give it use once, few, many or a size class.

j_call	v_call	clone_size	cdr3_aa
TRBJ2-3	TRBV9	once	CASSVDNGRGADTQYF
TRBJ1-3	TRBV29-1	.	CSVVAGGNTIYF
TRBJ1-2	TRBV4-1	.	CASSQEAPDFYGYTF
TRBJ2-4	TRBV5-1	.	CASSLGRSNRADIQYF
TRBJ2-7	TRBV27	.	CASSLSGAYEQYF
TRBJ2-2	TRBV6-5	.	CASREGANTGELFF
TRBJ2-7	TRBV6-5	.	CASRGQGTPYEQYF
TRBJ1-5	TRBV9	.	CASSVAMGSNQPQHF
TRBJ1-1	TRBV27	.	CASSSSMNTEAFF
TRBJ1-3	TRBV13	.	CASSARGSGNTIYF
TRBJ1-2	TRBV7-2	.	CASTIDSGGGYTF
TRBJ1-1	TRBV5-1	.	CASSLIGGQGSTEAFF
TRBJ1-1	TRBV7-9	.	CASSIPGTPEAFF
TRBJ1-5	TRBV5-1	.	CASSLEGQGAQPQHF
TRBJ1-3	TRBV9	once	CASSVAGREGNTIYF
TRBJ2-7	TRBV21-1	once	CASSKDLAREDEQYF
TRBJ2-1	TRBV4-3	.	CASSQAKRGFGEQFF
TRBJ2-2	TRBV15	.	CATSRDRASGHGELFF
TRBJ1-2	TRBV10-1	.	CASSDIRVGENYGYTF
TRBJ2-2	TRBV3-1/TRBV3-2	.	CASSLLAGGPTGELFF
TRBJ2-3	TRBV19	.	CASSIGGDTQYF
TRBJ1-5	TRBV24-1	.	CATSDLRASRGYGNQPQHF